The rows below give T cell receptor beta chains drawn from one sample of a study of shared clonotypes between healthy human individuals. Only in-frame clones appear in the TCRdb table, and some are missing; sequencing was by immunoSEQ multiplex PCR. The sample has more than 2,000,000 clones; approximately 92% are singletons. The sequenced material came from naive CD4+ T cells sorted from blood. The receptors shown here come from a man younger than 35 in good health. CDR3s include the opening cysteine and the closing phenylalanine or tryptophan. A D gene is named only where the DNA matches it firmly. Some rows have no size entry. The others give once, few or many, or a class for an expanded clone.

size: NA
D: TRBD2
V: TRBV6-5
CDR3: CASSQLAGNTDTQYF

size: NA
D: NA
V: TRBV5-1
CDR3: CASSQTGMNQPQHF

size: NA
D: NA
V: TRBV6-5
CDR3: CATAGQGGNGELFF

size: NA
D: TRBD2
V: TRBV7-2
CDR3: CASSLGGTGLAGWLWFF

size: NA
D: NA
V: TRBV10-3
CDR3: CAISFGQSEKLFF

size: NA
D: TRBD1
V: TRBV14
CDR3: CASSRDFGTANTGELFF

size: NA
D: NA
V: TRBV2
CDR3: CASSEQKLSWFGEQFF

size: NA
D: NA
V: TRBV19
CDR3: CASRRGGDSNQPQHF

size: NA
D: TRBD1
V: TRBV6-6
CDR3: CASSFQTGAINEKLFF

size: NA
D: NA
V: TRBV9
CDR3: CASSGGMAGSSYNEQFF

size: NA
D: NA
V: TRBV18
CDR3: CASSPGLPPTGELFF

size: once
D: NA
V: TRBV11-2
CDR3: CASSLDLRLTGNTIYF

size: NA
D: NA
V: TRBV7-2
CDR3: CASSLNAGLNEKLFF

size: NA
D: NA
V: TRBV28
CDR3: CASRYRNTEAFF

size: once
D: TRBD1
V: TRBV15
CDR3: CATSVDRAYEQYF

size: once
D: NA
V: TRBV29-1
CDR3: CSADTGKGYNEQFF

size: NA
D: NA
V: TRBV11-3
CDR3: CASSLDGTSTDTQYF

size: NA
D: TRBD2
V: TRBV9
CDR3: CASSTTSGRDEQYF

size: NA
D: TRBD2
V: TRBV7-6
CDR3: CASSLGGRGQETQYF

size: NA
D: TRBD1
V: TRBV5-1
CDR3: CASSRIPGTGENIQYF

size: few
D: NA
V: TRBV29-1
CDR3: CSVDRVGGYTF

size: NA
D: NA
V: TRBV29-1
CDR3: CSALGDTEAFF

size: NA
D: NA
V: TRBV5-4
CDR3: CASSLAGGASYEQYF

size: NA
D: NA
V: TRBV7-2
CDR3: CASSLIDTQYF

size: NA
D: NA
V: TRBV7-2
CDR3: CASSLNRGNQPQHF

size: NA
D: NA
V: TRBV5-8
CDR3: CASSLWDGYNEQFF

size: once
D: TRBD2
V: TRBV10-3
CDR3: CAISDSMGGRGDQETQYF

size: once
D: NA
V: TRBV2
CDR3: CASDMSGYGYTF

size: NA
D: NA
V: TRBV7-2
CDR3: CASSPKGGLSIEQFF

size: NA
D: TRBD1
V: TRBV28
CDR3: CASSLRLSRDRGSPLHF

size: NA
D: TRBD2
V: TRBV11-2
CDR3: CASSSLAGAVTGELFF

size: NA
D: TRBD1
V: TRBV28
CDR3: CATRPVEGAYTEAFF

size: NA
D: TRBD2
V: TRBV5-4
CDR3: CASARLAGVSTDTQYF

size: few
D: NA
V: TRBV19
CDR3: CASSIVGMHQPQHF

size: NA
D: NA
V: TRBV21-1
CDR3: CASSTQGRRGANVLTF

size: few
D: NA
V: TRBV4-1
CDR3: CASSQDVGGYTEAFF

size: NA
D: NA
V: TRBV10-1
CDR3: CASSGPQTYEQYF

size: few
D: NA
V: TRBV5-1
CDR3: CASSLPGPMNTEAFF

size: NA
D: TRBD2
V: TRBV28
CDR3: CASSFSGGPTNEQFF

size: NA
D: TRBD2
V: TRBV18
CDR3: CASSPGTSDYEQYF

size: NA
D: TRBD1
V: TRBV2
CDR3: CASRPGQGRQETQYF

size: NA
D: TRBD2
V: TRBV11-2
CDR3: CASSFHRSSGGSYNEQFF

size: NA
D: NA
V: TRBV5-6
CDR3: CASSLVAVVNEKLFF

size: NA
D: NA
V: TRBV5-6
CDR3: CASSLVGTYEQYF

size: NA
D: NA
V: TRBV19
CDR3: CASSPQFRAQLYEQYF

size: NA
D: NA
V: TRBV11-3
CDR3: CASSLLWPDGPGHTQYF

size: NA
D: TRBD2
V: TRBV11-2
CDR3: CASSSSGFSYNEQFF